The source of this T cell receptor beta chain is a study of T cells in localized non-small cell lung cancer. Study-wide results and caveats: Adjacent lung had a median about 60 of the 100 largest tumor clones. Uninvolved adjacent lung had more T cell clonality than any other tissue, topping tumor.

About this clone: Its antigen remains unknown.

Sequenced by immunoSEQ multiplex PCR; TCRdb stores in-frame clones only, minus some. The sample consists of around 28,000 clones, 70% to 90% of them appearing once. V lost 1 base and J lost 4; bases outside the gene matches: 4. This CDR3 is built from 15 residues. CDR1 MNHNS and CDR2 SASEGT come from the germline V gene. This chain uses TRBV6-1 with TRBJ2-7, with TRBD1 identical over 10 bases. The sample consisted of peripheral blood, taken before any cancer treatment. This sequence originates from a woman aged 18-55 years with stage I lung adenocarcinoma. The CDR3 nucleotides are TGTGCCAGCAGTGAAGGGACAGGGGGGTCTTACGAGCAGTACTTC. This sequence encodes CASSEGTGGSYEQYF.